This T cell receptor beta chain originates from a study of cytomegalovirus exposure and HLA in healthy donors. Points from the study as a whole: Researchers counted 164 TCR beta chains as cytomegalovirus-associated.

Amplification used 60 Vbeta primers and 13 Jbeta primers. Profiled with immunoSEQ multiplex PCR; TCRdb holds only in-frame clones, not every one. Its clone listing holds 20,000 to 25,000 clones. A remark on this clone: The antigen is not known.

The CDR3 runs 14 residues. J was trimmed by 5 bases and V by 9 bases; bases with no gene match: 8. Germline V gives CDR1 LNHDA, CDR2 SQIVND (reference sequence). The TCR comes from a man aged 55 to 70 in good health and CMV-seropositive. Sequencing input: PBMCs. The rearrangement links TRBV19 to TRBJ1-5, with TRBD1 identical over 9 bases. The CDR3 nucleotides are TGTGCCAGCTCGACCCGGACAGGGGATCAGCCCCAGCATTTT. It encodes CASSTRTGDQPQHF.